The rows below give T cell receptor beta chains drawn from one sample of a study of identical twins. TCRdb re-called the 5' RACE reads through MiXCR, storing one row per CDR3 protein. Here the sample spans roughly 1.6 million distinct CDR3 sequences, under 35% being singletons. Material: cord blood. Receptors originate from a newborn girl in good health. The CDR3 runs from the conserved cysteine through the conserved F or W. Fields, in order: J gene, clone size, V gene, D gene, CDR3 protein, CDR3 DNA. D genes are given only for firm matches. The listing skips clone size in some rows; elsewhere it reads once, few, many or a size class.

TRBJ2-3,few,TRBV10-3,-,CAIRPARGRVTDTQYF,TGTGCCATCAGGCCCGCCCGGGGGCGGGTGACAGATACGCAGTATTTT
TRBJ2-1,-,TRBV29-1,TRBD1,CSVEAGTAGFEQFF,TGCAGCGTTGAAGCCGGGACAGCAGGTTTCGAGCAGTTCTTC
TRBJ1-5,-,TRBV20-1,-,CSARGDLNQPQHF,TGCAGTGCTAGGGGGGACCTCAATCAGCCCCAGCATTTT
TRBJ2-7,-,TRBV6-2/TRBV6-3,-,CASTTPSSYEQYF,TGTGCCAGCACCACCCCCTCCTCCTACGAGCAGTACTTC
TRBJ2-1,-,TRBV5-8,-,CASSLGGGRPNEQFF,TGTGCCAGCAGCTTGGGAGGGGGGCGGCCTAATGAGCAGTTCTTC
TRBJ2-4,few,TRBV9,-,CASSVAATLQGKEQYF,TGTGCCAGCAGCGTAGCCGCGACGTTGCAAGGGAAAGAGCAGTACTTC
TRBJ2-7,-,TRBV2,TRBD2,CASSDGGGRAFYEQYF,TGTGCCAGCAGTGATGGGGGCGGGAGGGCCTTCTACGAGCAGTACTTC
TRBJ2-3,few,TRBV14,TRBD2,CASSQVPAGVADTQYF,TGTGCCAGCAGCCAAGTTCCGGCGGGGGTGGCAGATACGCAGTATTTT
TRBJ2-1,-,TRBV29-1,TRBD2,CSVSGATLNEQFF,TGCAGCGTTAGCGGGGCTACCCTCAATGAGCAGTTCTTC
TRBJ2-3,-,TRBV21-1,-,CASSKVRTRYSTDTQYF,TGTGCCAGCAGCAAAGTTAGGACTCGATATAGCACAGATACGCAGTATTTT
TRBJ1-2,few,TRBV20-1,TRBD1,CSANPTGRRGYTF,TGCAGTGCTAACCCGACAGGGAGGAGAGGCTACACCTTC
TRBJ2-4,few,TRBV12-3/TRBV12-4,TRBD1,CASTQGGQGKNIQYF,TGTGCCAGCACCCAAGGGGGACAGGGTAAAAACATTCAGTACTTC
TRBJ2-1,few,TRBV27,-,CASRPIAENHNEQFF,TGTGCCAGCAGACCGATAGCGGAGAATCACAATGAGCAGTTCTTC
TRBJ1-1,-,TRBV6-1,-,CASSEIGATEAFF,TGTGCCAGCAGTGAAATAGGGGCCACTGAAGCTTTCTTT
TRBJ2-7,-,TRBV5-1,TRBD2,CASSLDGPSGSYEQYF,TGCGCCAGCAGCTTGGACGGCCCTAGCGGGAGCTACGAGCAGTACTTC
TRBJ2-3,few,TRBV3-1,TRBD2,CASRTSGTLTDTQYF,TGTGCCAGCAGGACTAGCGGGACTCTCACAGATACGCAGTATTTT
TRBJ2-1,few,TRBV6-2/TRBV6-3,TRBD2,CASSYGGRPNEQFF,TGTGCCAGCAGTTATGGCGGGAGGCCCAATGAGCAGTTCTTC
TRBJ2-3,many,TRBV3-1,-,CASSQDPAFTDTQYF,TGTGCCAGCAGCCAAGATCCGGCTTTCACAGATACGCAGTATTTT
TRBJ2-2,-,TRBV5-1,TRBD2,CASTYSGINTGELFF,TGCGCCAGCACCTATAGCGGGATCAACACCGGGGAGCTGTTTTTT
TRBJ2-2,-,TRBV29-1,-,CGVARNTGELFF,TGCGGCGTTGCCAGGAACACCGGGGAGCTGTTTTTT
TRBJ2-1,-,TRBV7-6,TRBD2,CASSLHGLAGGLYNGQFF,TGTGCCAGCAGCTTACACGGACTAGCGGGAGGGCTATACAATGGGCAGTTCTTC